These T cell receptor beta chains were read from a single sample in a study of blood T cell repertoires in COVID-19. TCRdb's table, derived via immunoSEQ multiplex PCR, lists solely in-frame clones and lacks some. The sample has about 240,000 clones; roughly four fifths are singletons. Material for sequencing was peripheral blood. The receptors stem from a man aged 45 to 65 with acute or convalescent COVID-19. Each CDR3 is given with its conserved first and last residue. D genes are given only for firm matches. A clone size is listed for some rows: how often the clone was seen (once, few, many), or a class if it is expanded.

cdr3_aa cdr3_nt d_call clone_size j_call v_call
CASRTVSGANYEQYF TGTGCCAGCAGGACGGTGTCAGGGGCGAACTACGAGCAGTACTTC - once TRBJ2-7 TRBV6-5
CASLNSGSYYNEQFF TGTGCCAGCTTAAATAGCGGGAGTTACTACAATGAGCAGTTCTTC TRBD2 - TRBJ2-1 TRBV28
CASSRLAGEIHNEQFF TGTGCTAGCAGTAGACTAGCGGGGGAGATACACAATGAGCAGTTCTTC TRBD2 - TRBJ2-1 TRBV7-7
CASSPIRGPESEQYF TGTGCCAGCTCACCAATCAGGGGTCCTGAGAGCGAGCAGTACTTC - - TRBJ2-7 TRBV18
CSATGNYGYTF TGCAGCGCAACAGGGAACTATGGCTACACCTTC - - TRBJ1-2 TRBV29-1
CACWEGQGPYNEQFF TGTGCCTGCTGGGAAGGACAGGGGCCCTACAATGAGCAGTTCTTC TRBD1 - TRBJ2-1 TRBV30
CASSIQGYTGELFF TGTGCCAGCAGTATACAGGGGTACACCGGGGAGCTGTTTTTT TRBD1 - TRBJ2-2 TRBV27
CASSTGQGRYEQYF TGTGCCAGTAGTACGGGACAGGGGCGCTACGAGCAGTACTTC TRBD1 - TRBJ2-7 TRBV19
CASSQVPQGSNQPQHF TGCGCCAGCAGCCAAGTCCCACAGGGGAGCAATCAGCCCCAGCATTTT TRBD1 - TRBJ1-5 TRBV4-1
CASSPGGPDTQYF TGTGCCAGCAGCCCAGGGGGCCCAGATACGCAGTATTTT TRBD1 - TRBJ2-3 TRBV7-9
CASSDRGGTYGYTF TGTGCCAGCAGCGACCGCGGGGGAACCTATGGCTACACCTTC - - TRBJ1-2 TRBV11-2
CASSPGDRSNGYTF TGTGCCAGCAGTCCAGGGGACAGATCTAATGGCTACACCTTC TRBD1 - TRBJ1-2 TRBV28
CASSRSTSASYEQYF TGCGCCAGCAGTCGCTCGACTAGCGCCTCCTACGAGCAGTACTTC TRBD2 - TRBJ2-7 TRBV4-1
CASSPTDRNTIYF TGCGCCAGCAGCCCGACAGACAGAAACACCATATATTTT - few TRBJ1-3 TRBV4-1
CASSEFTGGRNTEAFF TGCGCCAGCAGTGAGTTTACAGGGGGCAGGAACACTGAAGCTTTCTTT TRBD1 - TRBJ1-1 TRBV10-1
CASSETGGKRDTQYF TGTGCCAGCAGTGAGACAGGGGGGAAAAGAGATACGCAGTATTTT TRBD1 - TRBJ2-3 TRBV6-1
CASSIGGRSDTQYF TGTGCCAGTAGTATCGGCGGGAGATCAGATACGCAGTATTTT TRBD2 - TRBJ2-3 TRBV19
CASSNRGRPANEQFF TGTGCCAGCTCTAACAGGGGGCGTCCCGCCAATGAGCAGTTCTTC TRBD1 - TRBJ2-1 TRBV13
CSVEEARGSEKLFF TGCAGCGTTGAAGAGGCCAGGGGGAGTGAAAAACTGTTTTTT TRBD1 - TRBJ1-4 TRBV29-1
CASSQEADNQPQHF TGTGCCAGCAGCCAAGAGGCAGACAATCAGCCCCAGCATTTT - - TRBJ1-5 TRBV4-2